The 8 T cell receptor beta chains in this list originate from one sample, sequenced in a study of cytomegalovirus exposure and HLA in healthy donors. Generated by immunoSEQ multiplex PCR, the TCRdb table keeps only in-frame clones and is missing some. Of 67,000 or so clones in the sample, roughly 94% are singletons; the top ten hold roughly 1.4%. Sequenced material: PBMCs. The receptors here all came from a man aged 18 to 35 in good health and CMV-seropositive.

This chain links TRBV21-1 with TRBJ2-3; the table assigns TRBD1, which was not confirmed against the DNA. TRBV21-1 is an annotated pseudogene. The CDR3 extends over 18 amino acids. CDR3 sequence (DNA): TGTGCCAGCAGCAATTTGCGGGAAGGGACAGGGCTCACAGATACGCAGTATTTT. As protein: CASSNLREGTGLTDTQYF.

The genes are TRBV5-1 and TRBJ2-5; 9 bases align to TRBD1. V trimming: 4 bases; J trimming: 1 base; junction bases outside the gene matches: 8. The CDR3 runs 16 residues. Germline V gene data show CDR1 as SGHRS and CDR2 as YFSETQ. CDR3: CASSLGTGSIQETQYF. In DNA form, the CDR3 reads TGCGCCAGCAGCCTCGGGACAGGGAGTATCCAAGAGACCCAGTACTTC.

The V gene is TRBV15, the J gene TRBJ2-7; 9 bases map to TRBD1. The CDR3 runs to 15 residues. V lost 5 bases and J lost 0; bases outside the gene matches: 5. Germline V gives CDR1 LNHNV, CDR2 YYDKDF (reference sequence). CDR3: CATSLGTGNSYEQYF. Written as DNA, the CDR3 is TGTGCCACCAGCTTAGGGACAGGGAACTCCTACGAGCAGTACTTC.

The J gene is TRBJ2-7, the V gene TRBV4-1, with D possibly being TRBD1 (5 bases). Trimming took 0 bases from V and 4 from J, leaving 16 bases between them. The CDR3 is 16 amino acids. In germline, CDR1 is MGHRA, CDR2 YSYEKL. The CDR3 DNA is TGCGCCAGCAGCCAAGACGATCGGCAGGGATCGTACGAGCAGTACTTC. Its translation: CASSQDDRQGSYEQYF.

This chain links TRBV5-1 with TRBJ2-7; tentatively, D is TRBD1 (5 bases). CDR1 is SGHRS, CDR2 YFSETQ, per germline. Trimming cost V 4 bases and J 0 bases, with 8 bases left between them. The CDR3 runs 13 residues. CDR3 sequence reads: CASSQDSSYEQYF. CDR3 DNA: TGCGCCAGCAGCCAAGACAGCTCCTACGAGCAGTACTTC. Complete variable domain (other parts from reference TRBV5-1 and TRBJ2-7): KAGVTQTPRYLIKTRGQQVTLSCSPISGHRSVSWYQQTPGQGLQFLFEYFSETQRNKGNFPGRFSGRQFSNSRSEMNVSTLELGDSALYLCASSQDSSYEQYFGPGTRLTVT.

This sequence joins TRBV5-1 and TRBJ2-1; 9 positions agree with TRBD1. The CDR3 runs to 14 residues. V trimming: 3 bases; J trimming: 6 bases; junction bases outside the gene matches: 4. The germline CDR1 and CDR2 sequences are SGHRS and YFSETQ. This CDR3 reads CASSSDRGLNEQFF. The CDR3 DNA reads TGCGCCAGCAGCTCGGACAGGGGTCTCAATGAGCAGTTCTTC.

The chain combines TRBV23-1 with TRBJ1-1; D gene unclear. TRBV23-1 is marked as an open reading frame, function uncertain. V was trimmed by 2 bases and J by 5 bases, leaving 6 bases between them. The CDR3 spans 12 residues. CDR3 bases: TGCGCCAGCAGTCAAGCGTGGACTGAAGCTTTCTTT. Its translation: CASSQAWTEAFF.

This clone was seen just once. The gene calls are TRBV27 and TRBJ2-3; possibly TRBD2 for D (6 bases). CDR3 length: 15 amino acids. CDR1 and CDR2 from the germline V gene are MNHEY and SMNVEV (reference sequence). Between the trimmed V and J ends, which lost 5 bases and 2 bases, there was a span of 14 bases. The CDR3 DNA sequence: TGTGCCAGCAGTACCCCTGGGGGGACCACAGATACGCAGTATTTT. Encoded protein: CASSTPGGTTDTQYF.